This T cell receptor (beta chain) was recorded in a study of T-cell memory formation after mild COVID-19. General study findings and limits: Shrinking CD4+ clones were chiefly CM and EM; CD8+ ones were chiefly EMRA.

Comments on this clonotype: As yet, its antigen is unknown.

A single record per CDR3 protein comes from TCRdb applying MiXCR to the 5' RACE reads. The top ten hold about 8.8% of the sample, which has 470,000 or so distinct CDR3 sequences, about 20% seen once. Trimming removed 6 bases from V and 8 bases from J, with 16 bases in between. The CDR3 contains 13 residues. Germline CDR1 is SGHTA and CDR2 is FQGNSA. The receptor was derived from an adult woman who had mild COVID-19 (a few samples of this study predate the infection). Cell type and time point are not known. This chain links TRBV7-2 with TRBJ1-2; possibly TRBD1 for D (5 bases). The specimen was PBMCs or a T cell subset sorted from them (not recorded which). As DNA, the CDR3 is TGTGCCAGCAGATTTACAGGCAGTAAAGGCTACACCTTC. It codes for CASRFTGSKGYTF.